This T cell receptor (beta chain) was retrieved from a study of regulatory T cells in long-lasting Graves disease. The time point is: persistent/refractory GD, antithyroid drugs over 5 years with positive TRAb. PBMCs provided the RNA from which the TCR library was made. V was clipped by 6 bases and J by 7 bases; unmatched bases: 14. Germline V gene sequence: CDR1 DFQATT, CDR2 SNEGSKA (reference sequence). The CDR3 covers 14 residues. The authors built TCR beta libraries using iRepertoire HTBI primers and Arm-PCR of CDR3 regions. As processed by the authors: Identification of gene segments yielded around 64 TRBV and 14 TRBJ across samples. TCRdb redid the calling of the multiplex PCR reads with MiXCR, one entry per CDR3 protein. None of the V and J calls come from the authors' own analysis; TCRdb made them. Among a few hundred thousand distinct CDR3 sequences, 23% were seen once, and the ten largest hold about a quarter.

This clonotype has ten or more counts. The J gene is TRBJ2-7, the V gene TRBV20-1; 8 nucleotides agree with TRBD2. The TCR comes from a female donor with Graves disease. The source material was peripheral blood mononuclear cells (PBMCs), sampled when the disease was refractory, from a patient treated with antithyroid drugs. The CDR3, as DNA: TGCAGTGCCAGGGCCCCGGGAGGGCAGAGGGAGCAGTACTTC. This translates into CSARAPGGQREQYF.